Below are 11 T cell receptor beta chains sequenced from a single sample in a study of identical twins. TCRdb used MiXCR to reprocess the 5' RACE reads, holding one entry per CDR3 protein. Of around 1.7 million distinct CDR3 sequences in the sample, about 32% were seen once. Sequencing input: cord blood. These TCRs come from a newborn girl in good health.

There are many counts of this clonotype. V and J are TRBV7-9 and TRBJ2-3; D might be TRBD1 (6 bases). CDR3 length: 14 residues. V was clipped by 1 base and J by 4 bases, with 9 bases between them. Germline CDR1 SEHNR, CDR2 FQNEAQ (reference sequence). This CDR3 reads CASSLEQGADTQYF. The CDR3 coding sequence is TGTGCCAGCAGCTTAGAACAGGGCGCAGATACGCAGTATTTT.

V and J are TRBV29-1 and TRBJ1-2; D may be TRBD1 (5 bases). This CDR3 comprises 16 residues. From germline, CDR1 is SQVTM and CDR2 ANQGSEA. V was shortened by 6 bases and J by 2 bases, with 22 bases between the two germline ends. Here the CDR3 DNA reads TGCAGCGTGGCCCCTGGTTGGGACCTGAGGAACTATGGCTACACCTTC. It translates to CSVAPGWDLRNYGYTF.

A few counts support this clonotype. V is TRBV4-2 and J is TRBJ2-1; 10 positions agree with TRBD2. The CDR3 consists of 15 residues. Unmatched junction bases numbered 6, after V lost 1 base and J lost 9 bases. The germline CDR1 and CDR2 sequences are LGHNA and YNFKEQ. In nucleotides, the CDR3 is TGTGCCAGCAGCCAAGGCGGCAAGCGGGAGGGTGAGCAGTTCTTC. It is translated as CASSQGGKREGEQFF.

This clonotype was seen a handful of times. The V gene is TRBV15, the J gene TRBJ1-1; D is undetermined. This CDR3 is 16 amino acids long. The V gene's germline CDR1 is LNHNV and CDR2 YYDKDF (reference sequence). V was trimmed by 0 bases and J by 1 base, leaving 12 bases between them. The CDR3 is CATSRERYPGNTEAFF. The DNA for the CDR3 is TGTGCCACCAGCAGAGAGAGGTATCCAGGGAACACTGAAGCTTTCTTT.

The chain employs TRBV28 and TRBJ2-3, with TRBD1 as a possible D gene (6 bases). Germline loops: CDR1 MDHEN, CDR2 SYDVKM. The CDR3 is made up of 16 amino acids. The V end lost 2 bases, the J end lost 0 bases, and 12 bases lay between the germline ends. The CDR3 DNA reads TGTGCCAGCAGTTTAAGGGGGTCACCTAGCACAGATACGCAGTATTTT. This translates into CASSLRGSPSTDTQYF.

This clonotype has more than one count but fewer than ten. The chain is built from TRBV7-2 and TRBJ2-1; D unresolved. With the DNA end fitting TRBJ2-7 better, the J assignment may be wrong. The CDR3 is 15 residues long. The germline gives CDR1 SGHTA, CDR2 FQGNSA. The CDR3 bases are TGTGCCAGCAGCTTAGGGAGCCGCTCCTACAATGAGCAGTACTTC. Amino acids: CASSLGSRSYNEQYF.

This clonotype occurred a few times. This may stem from a read error, because a much larger clone lies one nucleotide away. V usage is TRBV27 and J usage is TRBJ1-2; 9 nucleotides agree with TRBD1. V was pared by 6 bases and J by 5 bases, with 4 bases of the junction left unmatched. The germline V gene encodes CDR1 MNHEY and CDR2 SMNVEV (reference sequence). The CDR3 sequence is 13 residues long. The CDR3 DNA reads as TGTGCCAGCAGGGTAGGGACAGGGTATGGCTACACCTTC. It encodes CASRVGTGYGYTF.

The chain recombines TRBV30 with TRBJ2-4; 12 positions match TRBD2. V shed 4 bases and J 6 bases; nucleotides not matched to a gene: 1. The V gene's germline CDR1 is GTSNPN and CDR2 SVGIG (reference sequence). This CDR3 is 13 amino acids long. DNA for the CDR3: TGTGCCTGGACTAGCGGGGGGGCAAACATTCAGTACTTC. Its protein is CAWTSGGANIQYF. The variable domain in full, with the rest retrieved from reference TRBV30 and TRBJ2-4, is SQTIHQWPATLVQPVGSPLSLECTVEGTSNPNLYWYRQAAGRGLQLLFYSVGIGQISSEVPQNLSASRPQDRQFILSSKKLLLSDSGFYLCAWTSGGANIQYFGAGTRLSVL.

This rearrangement joins TRBV5-1 to TRBJ2-3; TRBD2 matches 10 bases. The junction had 8 bases not matched to a gene; V was cut back by 0 bases and J by 4 bases. The CDR3 has 17 residues. Germline V lookup: CDR1 SGHRS, CDR2 YFSETQ. This CDR3 is CASSLAGASGSPDTQYF. The CDR3 DNA is TGCGCCAGCAGCTTGGCCGGGGCTAGCGGGAGTCCAGATACGCAGTATTTT.

This chain uses TRBV29-1 with TRBJ1-2, with D tentatively TRBD1 (6 bases). This CDR3 spans 13 amino acids. Trimming took off 2 bases at V and 7 bases at J, with 14 bases between the two ends. Germline CDR1 and CDR2: SQVTM and ANQGSEA. The CDR3 DNA reads as TGCAGCGTTGAATTGGGGGGCGATGCTGGCTACACCTTC. This codes for CSVELGGDAGYTF. Complete variable domain (other parts from reference TRBV29-1 and TRBJ1-2): SAVISQKPSRDICQRGTSLTIQCQVDSQVTMMFWYRQQPGQSLTLIATANQGSEATYESGFVIDKFPISRPNLTFSTLTVSNMSPEDSSIYLCSVELGGDAGYTFGSGTRLTVV.

This clonotype was counted a few times. The CDR3 bases are TGTGCCAGCAGTTTACCAGAACTAGCGGGAGATACGCAGTATTTT. Translation: CASSLPELAGDTQYF. V is TRBV12-3 or TRBV12-4 and J is TRBJ2-3, with 9 positions matching TRBD2. V lost 2 bases and J lost 5; bases outside the gene matches: 5. The CDR3 contains 15 residues.